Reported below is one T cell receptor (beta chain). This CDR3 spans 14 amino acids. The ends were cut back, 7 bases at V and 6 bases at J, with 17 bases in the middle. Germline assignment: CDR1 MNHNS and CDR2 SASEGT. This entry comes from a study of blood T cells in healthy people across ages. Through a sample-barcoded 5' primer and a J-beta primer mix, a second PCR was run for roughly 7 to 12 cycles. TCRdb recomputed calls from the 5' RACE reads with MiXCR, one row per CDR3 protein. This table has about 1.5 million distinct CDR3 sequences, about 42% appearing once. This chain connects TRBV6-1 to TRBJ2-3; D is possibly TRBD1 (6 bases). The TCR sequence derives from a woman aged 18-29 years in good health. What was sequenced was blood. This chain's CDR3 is CASKPQGAGDTQYF. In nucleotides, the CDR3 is TGTGCCAGCAAACCACAGGGAGCAGGCGATACGCAGTATTTT.